This entry features one TCR beta chain sequence. This clone has just one count. Its antigen is currently not known. One base away there is no much larger clone; base qualities are not given. These data come from a study of memory CD4+ T cells and cytomegalovirus serostatus (dated by TCRdb to the late 2010s). Regarding the complete study: The cohort included approximately 35 healthy adults from Belgium, of whom 9 were CMV seropositive and approximately 25 were CMV seronegative. CD4+ memory TCRbeta repertoires of a Belgian cohort with known cytomegalovirus serostatus were sequenced in order to replicate a published TCR-based CMV serostatus classifier. Results and caveats for the whole study, not just this receptor: Of fewer than 200 previously reported CMV-associated TCRbeta sequences, 60 to 85 appeared in the CD4+ memory repertoires, each in one to five individuals. Only CD4+CD45RO+ memory cells were sequenced, in contrast to the original study, in which naive and memory CD4+ and CD8+ populations were covered. For CMV serostatus prediction, a median bootstrapped AUC of roughly 0.94 was reached with the original framework, and a median bootstrapped AUC of approximately 0.89 was reached with a US-trained random forest. The results were interpreted as suggesting that the CMV-associated TCR signature is mostly present in the CD4+ memory repertoire. On the Belgian cohort, the classifier built on the original framework reached a median bootstrapped AUC of around 0.96, with a 95% CI of 0.76-1.00.

The germline V gene sets CDR1 to SGHTS and CDR2 to YDEGEE. The CDR3 runs 14 residues from the cysteine to the phenylalanine. Only the CDR3 portion is preserved as DNA: 42 bases, with reading frame beginning at the first base. V and J lose 4 bases and 0 bases, and a span of 10 bases separates them. Genomic DNA was extracted from sorted cells with the Quick-DNA Microprep Kit. Amplification of TCRbeta DNA was done with the immunoSEQ hsTCRbeta kit, following the protocol from the manufacturer. TCRbeta libraries were sequenced on an Illumina MiSeq instrument. Turning to the authors' computational methods: Once out-of-frame sequences had been removed, fewer than 2.5 million distinct TCRbeta sequences were left, which works out to an average of around 70,000 per individual. Two values were used to score each individual: the count of 150 to 200 previously reported CMV-associated TCRbeta sequences and the total count of productive distinct TCRbeta sequences. A beta-binomial model was reimplemented in Python, and scikit-learn random forests with default parameters were trained on US cohort data. Classifier performance on the Belgian cohort was summarized as median AUC with percentile confidence intervals over 10,000 bootstrap iterations. TCRdb limited this immuneACCESS table to in-frame rearrangements with V and J called. A share of clones is missing; checked studies link under half to unresolved V genes, and the rest is unexplained. That table supplies the V and J calls and clone size; D and trimming were determined from the DNA. The sample contains under 50,000 clones, 79% of them found a single time. In total, the top ten clones hold 5.3% of the sample.

Single viable CD3+CD4+CD8-CD45RO+ cells were sorted as memory CD4+ T cells on a FACSAria II. CMV serostatus was assessed using a Roche Elecsys assay, by which serum IgG against CMV pp150, pp28, p38 and p52 was detected. Once the samples were thawed, total CD4+ T cells were enriched through positive selection using CD4 magnetic microbeads. Samples originated from another study that specifically interrogated the CD4+ T cell memory repertoire. Peripheral blood mononuclear cells were isolated and cryopreserved according to standard operating procedures, and serum was kept at -80 degrees C. The staining relied on CD3-PerCP (BW264/56), CD4-APC (RPA-T4), CD45RO-PE (UCHT1) and CD8-Pacific Orange (3B5) antibodies, and Sytox blue was used to exclude non-viable cells.

The chain uses TRBV5-8 and TRBJ2-5; the D gene is possibly TRBD1 or TRBD2, with 6 bases matching each. Sequenced input: memory CD4+ T cells from blood. This clonotype was obtained from an adult in good health and CMV-seropositive. For the CDR3, the sequence is CASSQGGNQETQYF. The nucleotide sequence is TGTGCCAGCAGCCAAGGGGGGAACCAAGAGACCCAGTACTTC.